Listed below are T cell receptor beta chains from one sample, sequenced in a study of cytomegalovirus exposure and HLA in healthy donors. Generated by immunoSEQ multiplex PCR, the TCRdb table keeps only in-frame clones and is missing some. The table has around 200,000 clones, roughly four fifths seen once. Material: PBMCs. The receptors stem from a woman aged 25-40 years in good health and CMV-seropositive. Both conserved end residues are part of each CDR3. A D gene is named only where the DNA matches it firmly. Not every row has a clone size; where given, it reads once, few, many or a size class.

>-|-|TRBV9|TRBJ1-1
CASSVDPTGNTEAFF
TGTGCCAGCAGCGTAGATCCGACAGGGAACACTGAAGCTTTCTTT
>-|TRBD1|TRBV5-1|TRBJ1-1
CASSLVPGQGTEAFF
TGCGCCAGCAGCTTGGTCCCGGGACAGGGCACTGAAGCTTTCTTT
>-|-|TRBV13|TRBJ2-2
CASSLNVQGPGELFF
TGTGCCAGCAGCTTAAATGTTCAGGGCCCCGGGGAGCTGTTTTTT
>-|TRBD1|TRBV29-1|TRBJ1-4
CSVTRDRWEKLFF
TGCAGCGTGACGCGGGACAGGTGGGAAAAACTGTTTTTT
>-|TRBD1|TRBV29-1|TRBJ1-2
CSVEKGDRGVYGYTF
TGCAGCGTTGAAAAGGGGGACAGGGGGGTCTATGGCTACACCTTC
>-|TRBD2|TRBV4-1|TRBJ2-5
CASSQDISGGYQETQYF
TGCGCCAGCAGCCAAGATATTAGCGGGGGGTACCAAGAGACCCAGTACTTC
>few|TRBD1|TRBV19|TRBJ2-7
CASSIATGGVWEQYF
TGTGCCAGTAGTATAGCGACAGGGGGTGTGTGGGAGCAGTACTTC
>-|-|TRBV10-3|TRBJ2-1
CAISDRDISYNEQFF
TGTGCCATCAGTGACAGGGATATATCCTACAATGAGCAGTTCTTC
>-|-|TRBV29-1|TRBJ2-1
CSVAGRLNNEQFF
TGCAGCGTCGCGGGGCGGCTAAACAATGAGCAGTTCTTC
>-|TRBD1|TRBV9|TRBJ1-2
CASSTGTDHGYTF
TGTGCCAGCAGCACCGGGACAGACCATGGCTACACCTTC
>-|TRBD1|TRBV11-2|TRBJ1-1
CASSSVTGDLPKAFF
TGTGCCAGCAGCTCGGTAACAGGGGATCTACCTAAAGCTTTCTTT
>few|TRBD2|TRBV7-9|TRBJ2-3
CASSFWVAGSDTQYF
TGTGCCAGCAGCTTTTGGGTAGCGGGATCAGATACGCAGTATTTT
>few|-|TRBV7-2|TRBJ2-7
CASSPMGALTYEQYF
TGTGCCAGCAGCCCCATGGGGGCATTAACCTACGAGCAGTACTTC
>-|-|TRBV9|TRBJ1-2
CASSFRANYGYTF
TGTGCCAGCAGCTTCCGGGCTAACTATGGCTACACCTTC
>-|TRBD2|TRBV27|TRBJ2-5
CASKRGGGWGETQYF
TGTGCCAGCAAGCGCGGGGGGGGGTGGGGAGAGACCCAGTACTTC
>few|-|TRBV15|TRBJ2-1
CATSTQGSYNEQFF
TGTGCCACCAGCACTCAGGGGTCCTACAATGAGCAGTTCTTC
>-|TRBD1|TRBV20-1|TRBJ1-1
CSARDREKLLF
TGCAGTGCTCGGGACAGGGAGAAGCTTCTCTTT
>-|-|TRBV7-9|TRBJ1-4
CASGGMNEKLFF
TGTGCCAGCGGGGGGATGAATGAAAAACTGTTTTTT
>-|TRBD1|TRBV6-6|TRBJ1-5
CASSHHDREDQPQHF
TGTGCCAGCAGCCATCATGACAGGGAGGATCAGCCCCAGCATTTT
>-|-|TRBV27|TRBJ1-1
CASRRQDGRGAFF
TGTGCCAGCAGAAGACAAGACGGCCGTGGAGCTTTCTTT
>-|TRBD2|TRBV7-8|TRBJ2-5
CASSLRGAAGEETQYF
TGTGCCAGCAGCTTAAGGGGGGCAGCGGGGGAAGAGACCCAGTACTTC
>few|-|TRBV19|TRBJ1-2
CASSFPGDYGYTF
TGTGCCAGTAGCTTTCCAGGGGACTATGGCTACACCTTC
>once|-|TRBV2|TRBJ2-7
CASSDGDWSADEQYF
TGTGCCAGCAGTGATGGGGACTGGAGTGCGGACGAGCAGTACTTC
>-|-|TRBV5-6|TRBJ2-5
CASSLEQRRQETQYF
TGTGCCAGCAGCTTGGAACAGCGGAGGCAAGAGACCCAGTACTTC
>-|TRBD2|TRBV5-1|TRBJ2-5
CASSLGGGMETQYF
TGCGCCAGCAGCTTAGGCGGGGGGATGGAGACCCAGTACTTC